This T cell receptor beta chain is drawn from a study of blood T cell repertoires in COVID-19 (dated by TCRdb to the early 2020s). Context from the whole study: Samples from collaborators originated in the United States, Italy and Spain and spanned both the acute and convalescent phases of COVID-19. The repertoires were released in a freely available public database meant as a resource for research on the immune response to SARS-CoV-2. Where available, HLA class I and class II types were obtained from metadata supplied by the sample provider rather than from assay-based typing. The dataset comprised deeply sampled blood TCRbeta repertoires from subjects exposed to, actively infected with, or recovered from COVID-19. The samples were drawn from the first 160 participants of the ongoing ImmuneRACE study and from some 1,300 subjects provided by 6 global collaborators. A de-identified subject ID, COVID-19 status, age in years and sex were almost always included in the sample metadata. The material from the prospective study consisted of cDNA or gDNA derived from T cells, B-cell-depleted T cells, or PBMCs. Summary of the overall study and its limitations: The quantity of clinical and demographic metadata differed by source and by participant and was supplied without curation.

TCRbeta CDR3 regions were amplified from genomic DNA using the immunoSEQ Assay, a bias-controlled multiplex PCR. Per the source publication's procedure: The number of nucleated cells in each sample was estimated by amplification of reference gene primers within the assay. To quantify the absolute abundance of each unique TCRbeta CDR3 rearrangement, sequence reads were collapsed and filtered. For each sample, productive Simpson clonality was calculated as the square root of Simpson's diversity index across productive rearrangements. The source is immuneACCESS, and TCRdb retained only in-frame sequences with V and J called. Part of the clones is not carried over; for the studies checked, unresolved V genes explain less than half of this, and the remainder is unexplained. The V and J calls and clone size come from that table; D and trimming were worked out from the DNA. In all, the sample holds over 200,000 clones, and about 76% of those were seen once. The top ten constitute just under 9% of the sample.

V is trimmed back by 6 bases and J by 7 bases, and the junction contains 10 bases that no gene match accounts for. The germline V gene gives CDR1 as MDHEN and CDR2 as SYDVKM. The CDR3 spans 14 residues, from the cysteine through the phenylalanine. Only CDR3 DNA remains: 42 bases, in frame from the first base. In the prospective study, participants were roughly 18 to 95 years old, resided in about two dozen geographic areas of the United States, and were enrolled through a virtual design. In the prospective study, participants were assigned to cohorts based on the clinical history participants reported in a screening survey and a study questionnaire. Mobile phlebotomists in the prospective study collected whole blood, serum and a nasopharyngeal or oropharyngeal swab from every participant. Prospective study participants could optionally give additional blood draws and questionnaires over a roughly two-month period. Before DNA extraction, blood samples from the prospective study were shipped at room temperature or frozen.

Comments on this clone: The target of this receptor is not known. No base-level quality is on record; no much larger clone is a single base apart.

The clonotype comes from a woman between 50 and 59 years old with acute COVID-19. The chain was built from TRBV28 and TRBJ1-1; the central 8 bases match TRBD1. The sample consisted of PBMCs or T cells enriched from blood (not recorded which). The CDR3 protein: CASRPGQGRGEAFF. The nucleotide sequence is TGTGCCAGCAGACCTGGACAGGGACGGGGTGAAGCTTTCTTT. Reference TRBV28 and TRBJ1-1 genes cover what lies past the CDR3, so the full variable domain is DVKVTQSSRYLVKRTGEKVFLECVQDMDHENMFWYRQDPGLGLRLIYFSYDVKMKEKGDIPEGYSVSREKKERFSLILESASTNQTSMYLCASRPGQGRGEAFFGQGTRLTVV.